This T cell receptor beta chain was profiled in a study of shared clonotypes between healthy human individuals. The study, taken as a whole, reports: Non-shared clonotypes were found to have lower generation probabilities than the clonotypes that were shared by all four of the sorted-subset donors.

The ends were cut back, 0 bases at V and 0 bases at J, with 10 bases in the middle. This CDR3 contains 16 residues. CDR1 and CDR2 (germline): SGHRS, YFSETQ. Assay: immunoSEQ multiplex PCR; the TCRdb copy retains only in-frame clones and omits some. The sample shows 2,500,000 or so clones, just under 95% of them seen only once. As regards this clone: Antigen: not known.

The chain couples TRBV5-1 to TRBJ1-3, with D tentatively TRBD1 (5 bases). The sample was naive CD4+ T cells from PBMCs. As for subset: CD45RA+ positively selected. This sequence was found in a young man in good health. Some clones in this sample may be carry-over from other donors' samples. DNA of the CDR3: TGCGCCAGCAGCTTGGATGGGGGGAACTCTGGAAACACCATATATTTT. It specifies CASSLDGGNSGNTIYF.